Following are 20 T cell receptor beta chains from one sample sequenced in a study of radiotherapy plus CTLA-4 blockade in lung cancer. Some clones are missing from TCRdb's copy, which holds only in-frame ones; the method was immunoSEQ multiplex PCR. This table has tens of thousands of clones, around 79% appearing once. The specimen was peripheral blood, collected from a patient treated with radiotherapy plus ipilimumab. These receptors all stem from a human donor with non-small cell lung cancer who had a partial response to radiotherapy plus ipilimumab. Some clones in this sample may be carry-over from other donors' samples.

The chain employs TRBV28 and TRBJ1-1, with D maybe TRBD1 (6 bases). Germline V lookup: CDR1 MDHEN, CDR2 SYDVKM. Trimming pared 6 bases from V and 0 bases from J, leaving 11 bases between. There are 14 residues in the CDR3. Here the CDR3 DNA reads TGTGCCAGCAGCGTTGGACAGATGAACACTGAAGCTTTCTTT. Translating gives CASSVGQMNTEAFF. The full variable domain, its missing parts supplied by reference TRBV28 and TRBJ1-1, is DVKVTQSSRYLVKRTGEKVFLECVQDMDHENMFWYRQDPGLGLRLIYFSYDVKMKEKGDIPEGYSVSREKKERFSLILESASTNQTSMYLCASSVGQMNTEAFFGQGTRLTVV.

This chain links TRBV18 with TRBJ2-5; 8 nucleotides agree with TRBD1. The last part of the DNA fits TRBJ2-7 better; the J call may be wrong. This CDR3 spans 14 amino acids. Germline CDR1 KGHSH, CDR2 LQKENI. The CDR3 bases are TGTGCCAGCTCACCCGGACAGGGCCCCGGCGAGCAGTACTTC. Amino acid sequence: CASSPGQGPGEQYF.

There are a few counts of this clone. The chain carries TRBV10-1 and TRBJ2-2, with no clear D. Trimming stripped 6 bases from V and 6 bases from J, with 8 bases between. Germline loops: CDR1 WNHNN, CDR2 SYGVQD (reference sequence). The CDR3 contains 12 residues. CDR3 nucleotide sequence: TGCGCCAGCAGGTCTACCTCCGGGGAGCTGTTTTTT. This gives the protein CASRSTSGELFF.

The chain recombines TRBV7-9 with TRBJ2-7; tentatively, D is TRBD1 (5 bases). CDR1 and CDR2 (germline): SEHNR, FQNEAQ (reference sequence). The CDR3 loop spans 14 amino acids. The ends were cut back, 8 bases at V and 0 bases at J, with 14 bases in the middle. The CDR3 DNA is TGTGCCAGCGGGCGACAGCTGAGCTCCTACGAGCAGTACTTC. It encodes CASGRQLSSYEQYF.

V gene TRBV5-1 combines with J gene TRBJ2-1, with D possibly matching TRBD1 (5 bases). The V and J ends lost 1 base and 5 bases respectively, with 13 bases between them. This CDR3 comprises 15 residues. Germline V CDR1 and CDR2: SGHRS, YFSETQ. The DNA of the CDR3 is TGCGCCAGCAGCTTGCAGGGATCTTCCCACAATGAGCAGTTCTTC. Translated, it gives CASSLQGSSHNEQFF.

The chain links TRBV28 to TRBJ1-6, with 8 bases fitting TRBD1. V trimming: 5 bases; J trimming: 9 bases; junction bases outside the gene matches: 9. The CDR3 consists of 15 residues. CDR1 and CDR2 (germline): MDHEN, SYDVKM. The CDR3, as DNA: TGTGCCAGCAGTCTCGGACAGGGATATCGTTCACCCCTCCACTTT. Translated, it gives CASSLGQGYRSPLHF. Drawing the rest from reference TRBV28 and TRBJ1-6, the complete variable domain is DVKVTQSSRYLVKRTGEKVFLECVQDMDHENMFWYRQDPGLGLRLIYFSYDVKMKEKGDIPEGYSVSREKKERFSLILESASTNQTSMYLCASSLGQGYRSPLHFGNGTRLTVT.

J is TRBJ2-5 and V is TRBV29-1; TRBD2 matches at 9 bases. This CDR3 has 14 residues. The trim removed 7 bases at V and 4 bases at J, leaving 10 bases unmatched. Germline V gene sequence: CDR1 SQVTM, CDR2 ANQGSEA. This CDR3 reads CSASGVLAGETQYF. The CDR3 DNA sequence: TGCAGCGCCTCCGGGGTACTAGCGGGAGAGACCCAGTACTTC. Full variable domain (rest looked up from reference TRBV29-1 and TRBJ2-5): SAVISQKPSRDICQRGTSLTIQCQVDSQVTMMFWYRQQPGQSLTLIATANQGSEATYESGFVIDKFPISRPNLTFSTLTVSNMSPEDSSIYLCSASGVLAGETQYFGPGTRLLVL.

CDR3 residues: CATSRDLGGASPLHF. CDR3 in DNA: TGTGCCACCAGCAGAGATCTAGGAGGGGCCTCACCCCTCCACTTT. This chain connects TRBV15 to TRBJ1-6, with a tentative D call TRBD1 (5 bases). The CDR3 contains 15 residues. The V gene lost 0 bases and the J gene lost 10 bases, with 13 bases spanning the gap. In germline, CDR1 is LNHNV, CDR2 YYDKDF (reference sequence). Variable domain in full (rest from reference TRBV15 and TRBJ1-6): DAMVIQNPRYQVTQFGKPVTLSCSQTLNHNVMYWYQQKSSQAPKLLFHYYDKDFNNEADTPDNFQSRRPNTSFCFLDIRSPGLGDTAMYLCATSRDLGGASPLHFGNGTRLTVT.

The chain links TRBV19 to TRBJ2-2; possibly TRBD1 for D (5 bases). The germline V and J ends were trimmed by 4 bases and 4 bases, with 16 bases remaining between them. In germline, CDR1 is LNHDA, CDR2 SQIVND (reference sequence). There are 16 residues in the CDR3. The CDR3 bases are TGTGCCAGTAGTAGCCGCGCCCAAGGGGCCACCGGGGAGCTGTTTTTT. Protein product: CASSSRAQGATGELFF.

This chain connects TRBV6-6 to TRBJ2-5; no clear D. The germline CDR1 and CDR2 sequences are MNHNY and SVGAGI (reference sequence). The CDR3 covers 14 residues. Trimming removed 3 bases from V and 5 bases from J, with 13 bases in between. CDR3 amino acids: CASSYRQRRETQYF. The CDR3 nucleotides are TGTGCCAGCAGTTATCGGCAGCGACGGGAGACCCAGTACTTC.

This rearrangement joins TRBV7-8 to TRBJ2-7, with 7 bases fitting TRBD1. Per the germline V gene, CDR1 is SGHVS and CDR2 is FQNEAQ. Trimming cost V 2 bases and J 2 bases; bases outside gene matches: 6. CDR3 length: 15 residues. DNA of the CDR3: TGTGCCAGCAGCTTAACGACAGGGAAAACCTACGAGCAGTACTTC. Residues: CASSLTTGKTYEQYF.

The chain uses TRBV7-9 and TRBJ2-5; D not certain. The better agreement between TRBJ2-7 and the DNA end casts doubt on the J call. CDR1 and CDR2 from the germline V gene are SEHNR and FQNEAQ (reference sequence). This CDR3 is built from 13 residues. This CDR3 reads CASKQDTSYEQYF. DNA for the CDR3: TGTGCCAGCAAACAAGACACCTCCTACGAGCAGTACTTC.

The chain carries TRBV1 and TRBJ2-5; the tabulated D call, TRBD2, remains unverified against the DNA. TRBV1 is a pseudogene. The CDR3 spans 16 residues. The CDR3, as DNA: TGCACCAGCAGCCAAGAATATACCACTAGCGGAGAGACCCAGTACTTC. Protein product: CTSSQEYTTSGETQYF.

The genes are TRBV6-5 and TRBJ1-5; D is ambiguous. Germline CDR1 and CDR2: MNHEY and SVGAGI. Between the trimmed V and J ends, which lost 4 bases and 5 bases, there was a span of 9 bases. This CDR3 comprises 13 residues. The CDR3 protein is CASSFTAYQPQHF. CDR3 coding DNA: TGTGCCAGCAGTTTTACAGCTTATCAGCCCCAGCATTTT.

This chain uses TRBV18 with TRBJ1-6; no clear D gene. The germline V and J ends were trimmed by 4 bases and 7 bases, with 5 bases remaining between them. The CDR3 is made up of 12 amino acids. The germline gives CDR1 KGHSH, CDR2 LQKENI. The CDR3 protein is CASSLENSPLHF. The CDR3 nucleotides are TGTGCCAGCTCACTAGAAAATTCACCCCTCCACTTT.

The chain couples TRBV6-5 to TRBJ2-6, with D tentatively TRBD2 (5 bases). The V and J ends lost 0 bases and 0 bases respectively, with 6 bases between them. Germline V gene sequence: CDR1 MNHEY, CDR2 SVGAGI. This CDR3 spans 16 amino acids. This chain's CDR3 is CASSYSGVSGANVLTF. CDR3 sequence (DNA): TGTGCCAGCAGTTACTCGGGAGTCTCTGGGGCCAACGTCCTGACTTTC.

This clone turned up a few times. The V and J genes are TRBV6-6 and TRBJ1-3; perhaps TRBD1 as D (5 bases). Trimming shortened V by 6 bases and J by 4 bases, and 16 bases separated the two germline ends. The germline V gene has CDR1 MNHNY and CDR2 SVGAGI (reference sequence). This CDR3 has 15 residues. Here the CDR3 reads CASRASGESGNTIYF. CDR3 nucleotides: TGTGCCAGCAGAGCTTCGGGGGAATCAGGAAACACCATATATTTT.

V gene TRBV4-3 combines with J gene TRBJ1-4; 10 bases are a match to TRBD1. J was trimmed by 7 bases and V by 0 bases; bases with no gene match: 14. The CDR3 runs to 19 residues. Germline V gene lookup returns CDR1 LGHNA and CDR2 YSLEER. Written as DNA, the CDR3 is TGCGCCAGCAGCCAAGATGGGCCCCGAAGGACAGGGGGTTTTGAAAAACTGTTTTTT. Protein: CASSQDGPRRTGGFEKLFF.

This chain connects TRBV6-4 to TRBJ2-1; 10 bases match TRBD1. V shed 6 bases and J 9 bases; nucleotides not matched to a gene: 8. The CDR3 has 14 residues. Germline values: CDR1 MRHNA, CDR2 SNTAGT. CDR3 nucleotide sequence: TGTGCCAGCAGGACCCAGACAGGGGGCGGTGAGCAGTTCTTC. Its translation is CASRTQTGGGEQFF.

The V and J genes are TRBV28 and TRBJ1-2; 9 bases agree with TRBD1. The CDR3 is made up of 15 amino acids. Looked up from germline, CDR1 is MDHEN and CDR2 is SYDVKM. V trimming: 5 bases; J trimming: 7 bases; junction bases outside the gene matches: 11. CDR3 bases: TGTGCCAGCAGTAATCCGGGACAGGGCTTAAGTGGCTACACCTTC. Its translation is CASSNPGQGLSGYTF.